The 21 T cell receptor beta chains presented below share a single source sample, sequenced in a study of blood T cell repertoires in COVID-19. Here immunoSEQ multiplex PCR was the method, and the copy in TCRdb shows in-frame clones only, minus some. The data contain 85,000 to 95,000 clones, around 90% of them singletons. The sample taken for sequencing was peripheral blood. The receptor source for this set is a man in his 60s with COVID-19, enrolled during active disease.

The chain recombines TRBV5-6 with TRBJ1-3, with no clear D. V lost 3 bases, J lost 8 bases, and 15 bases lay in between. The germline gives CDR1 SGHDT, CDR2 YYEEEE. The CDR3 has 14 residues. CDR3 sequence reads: CASSSLYPSDTIYF. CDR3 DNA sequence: TGTGCCAGCAGCTCCCTGTACCCCTCGGACACCATATATTTT.

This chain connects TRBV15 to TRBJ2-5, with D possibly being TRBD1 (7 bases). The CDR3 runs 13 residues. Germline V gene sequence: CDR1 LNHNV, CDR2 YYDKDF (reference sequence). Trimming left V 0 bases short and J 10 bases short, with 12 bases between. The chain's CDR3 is CATSRDFRGDQYF. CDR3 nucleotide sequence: TGTGCCACCAGCAGAGACTTCAGGGGGGACCAGTACTTC.

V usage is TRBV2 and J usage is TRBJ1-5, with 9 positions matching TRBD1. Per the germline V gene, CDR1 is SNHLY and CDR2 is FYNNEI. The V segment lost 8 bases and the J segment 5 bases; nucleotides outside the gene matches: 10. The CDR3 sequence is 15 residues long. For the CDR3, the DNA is TGTGCCAGCGAGACAGGGGGAGGCGTCGATCAGCCCCAGCATTTT. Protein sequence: CASETGGGVDQPQHF.

The CDR3 spells CASGTVWGLGYEQYF. The DNA for the CDR3 is TGTGCCAGCGGTACTGTATGGGGACTTGGCTACGAGCAGTACTTC. The chain combines TRBV11-3 with TRBJ2-7; weak D call: TRBD2 (6 bases). This CDR3 has 15 amino acids. With 8 bases removed from V and 3 bases from J, the gap between germline ends came to 20 bases. Germline loops: CDR1 SGHNT, CDR2 YENEEA. Filled out from reference TRBV11-3 and TRBJ2-7, the complete variable domain reads EAGVVQSPRYKIIEKKQPVAFWCNPISGHNTLYWYLQNLGQGPELLIRYENEEAVDDSQLPKDRFSAERLKGVDSTLKIQPAELGDSAVYLCASGTVWGLGYEQYFGPGTRLTVT.

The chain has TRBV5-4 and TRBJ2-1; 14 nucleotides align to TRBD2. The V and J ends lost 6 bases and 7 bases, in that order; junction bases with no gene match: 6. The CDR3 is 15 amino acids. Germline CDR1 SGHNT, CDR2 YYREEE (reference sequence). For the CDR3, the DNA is TGTGCCAGCACCTTCGGGACTAGCGGGAGAAATGAGCAGTTCTTC. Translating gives CASTFGTSGRNEQFF. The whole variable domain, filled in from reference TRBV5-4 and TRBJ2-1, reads ETGVTQSPTHLIKTRGQQVTLRCSSQSGHNTVSWYQQALGQGPQFIFQYYREEENGRGNFPPRFSGLQFPNYSSELNVNALELDDSALYLCASTFGTSGRNEQFFGPGTRLTVL.

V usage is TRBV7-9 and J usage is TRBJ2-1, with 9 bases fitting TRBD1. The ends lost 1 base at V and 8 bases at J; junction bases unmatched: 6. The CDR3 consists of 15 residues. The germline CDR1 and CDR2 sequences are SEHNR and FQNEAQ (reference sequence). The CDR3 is CASSLGTGVRDEQFF. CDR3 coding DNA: TGTGCCAGCAGCTTAGGGACAGGGGTTCGGGATGAGCAGTTCTTC.

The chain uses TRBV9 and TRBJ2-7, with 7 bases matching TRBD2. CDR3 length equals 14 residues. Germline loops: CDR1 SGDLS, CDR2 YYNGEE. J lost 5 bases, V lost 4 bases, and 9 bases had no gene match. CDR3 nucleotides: TGTGCCAGCAGCCTCGGACTAGTTAACGACGAGCAGTACTTC. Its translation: CASSLGLVNDEQYF.

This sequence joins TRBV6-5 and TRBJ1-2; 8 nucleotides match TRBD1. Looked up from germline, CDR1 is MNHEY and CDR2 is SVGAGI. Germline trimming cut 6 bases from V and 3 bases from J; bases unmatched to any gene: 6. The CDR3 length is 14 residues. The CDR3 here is CASRRQGTDYGYTF. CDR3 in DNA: TGTGCCAGCAGAAGACAGGGGACTGACTATGGCTACACCTTC.

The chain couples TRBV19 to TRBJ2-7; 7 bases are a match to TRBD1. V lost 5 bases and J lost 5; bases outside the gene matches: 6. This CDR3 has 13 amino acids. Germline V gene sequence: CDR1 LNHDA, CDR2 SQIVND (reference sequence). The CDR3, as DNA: TGTGCCAGTAGTTTGACAGGGTACCACGAGCAGTACTTC. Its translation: CASSLTGYHEQYF.

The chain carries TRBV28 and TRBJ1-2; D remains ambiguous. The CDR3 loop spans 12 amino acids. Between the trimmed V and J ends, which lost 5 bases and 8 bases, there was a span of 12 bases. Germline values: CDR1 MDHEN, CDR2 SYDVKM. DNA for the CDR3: TGTGCCAGCAGTGGCGGGGAGTTCGGCTACACCTTC. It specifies CASSGGEFGYTF.

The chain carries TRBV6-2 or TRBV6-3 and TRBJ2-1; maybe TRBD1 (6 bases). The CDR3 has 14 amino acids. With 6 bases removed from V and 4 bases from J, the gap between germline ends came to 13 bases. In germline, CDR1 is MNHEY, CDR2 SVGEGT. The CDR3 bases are TGTGCCAGCAGCCGAGACAGGAGTTACAATGAGCAGTTCTTC. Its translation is CASSRDRSYNEQFF.

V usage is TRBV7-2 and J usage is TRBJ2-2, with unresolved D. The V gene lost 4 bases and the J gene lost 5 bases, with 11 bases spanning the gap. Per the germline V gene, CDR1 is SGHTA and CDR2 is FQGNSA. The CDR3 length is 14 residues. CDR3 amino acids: CASSSSSSTGELFF. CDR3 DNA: TGTGCCAGCAGCTCAAGTTCGAGTACCGGGGAGCTGTTTTTT.

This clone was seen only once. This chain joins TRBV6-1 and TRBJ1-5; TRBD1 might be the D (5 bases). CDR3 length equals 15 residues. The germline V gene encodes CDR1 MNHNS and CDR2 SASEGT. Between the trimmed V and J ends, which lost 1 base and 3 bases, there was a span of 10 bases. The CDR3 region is CASSEGGGYNQPQHF. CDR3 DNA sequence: TGTGCCAGCAGTGAAGGGGGCGGTTACAATCAGCCCCAGCATTTT.

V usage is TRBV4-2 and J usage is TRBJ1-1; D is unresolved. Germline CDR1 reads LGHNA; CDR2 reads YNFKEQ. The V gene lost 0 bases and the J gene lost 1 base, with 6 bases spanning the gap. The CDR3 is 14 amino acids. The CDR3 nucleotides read TGTGCCAGCAGCCAAGATTTAGAGAACACTGAAGCTTTCTTT. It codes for CASSQDLENTEAFF.

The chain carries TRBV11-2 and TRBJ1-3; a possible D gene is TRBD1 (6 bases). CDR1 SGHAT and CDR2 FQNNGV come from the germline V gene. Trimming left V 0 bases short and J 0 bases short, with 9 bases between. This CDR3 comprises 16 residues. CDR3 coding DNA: TGTGCCAGCAGCTTAGAGAGGGGACACTCTGGAAACACCATATATTTT. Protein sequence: CASSLERGHSGNTIYF.

The CDR3 is CASSVAYRGLFNEQFF. Here the CDR3 DNA reads TGTGCCAGCAGCGTAGCTTACAGGGGGCTATTCAATGAGCAGTTCTTC. The J gene is TRBJ2-1, the V gene TRBV9, with 9 bases that match TRBD1. Per the germline V gene, CDR1 is SGDLS and CDR2 is YYNGEE. V was pared by 0 bases and J by 6 bases, with 7 bases of the junction left unmatched. The length of the CDR3 is 16 residues.

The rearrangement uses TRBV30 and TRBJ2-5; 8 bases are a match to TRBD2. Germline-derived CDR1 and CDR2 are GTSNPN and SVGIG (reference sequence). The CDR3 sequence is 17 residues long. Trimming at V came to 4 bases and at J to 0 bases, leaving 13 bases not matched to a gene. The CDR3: CAWKRGSSGQYQETQYF. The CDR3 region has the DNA TGTGCCTGGAAAAGGGGGTCTAGCGGGCAGTACCAAGAGACCCAGTACTTC.

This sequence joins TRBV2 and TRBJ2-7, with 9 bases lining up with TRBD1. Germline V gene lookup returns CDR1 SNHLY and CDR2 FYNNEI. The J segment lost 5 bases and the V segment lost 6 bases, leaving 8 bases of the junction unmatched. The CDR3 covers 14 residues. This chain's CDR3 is CASSPRDRVNEQYF. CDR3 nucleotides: TGTGCCAGCAGCCCCAGGGACAGGGTGAACGAGCAGTACTTC.

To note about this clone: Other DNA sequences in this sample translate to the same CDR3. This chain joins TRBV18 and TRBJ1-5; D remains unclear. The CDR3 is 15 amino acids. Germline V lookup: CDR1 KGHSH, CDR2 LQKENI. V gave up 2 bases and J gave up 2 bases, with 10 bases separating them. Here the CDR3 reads CASSPGGVGNQPQHF. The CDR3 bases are TGTGCCAGCTCACCAGGCGGGGTTGGCAATCAGCCCCAGCATTTT.

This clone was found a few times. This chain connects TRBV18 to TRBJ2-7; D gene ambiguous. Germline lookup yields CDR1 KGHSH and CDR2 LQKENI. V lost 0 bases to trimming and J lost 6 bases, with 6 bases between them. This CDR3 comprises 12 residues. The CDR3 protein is CASSPPSGEQYF. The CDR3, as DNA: TGTGCCAGCTCACCACCTTCGGGCGAGCAGTACTTC. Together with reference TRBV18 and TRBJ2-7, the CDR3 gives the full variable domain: NAGVMQNPRHLVRRRGQEARLRCSPMKGHSHVYWYRQLPEEGLKFMVYLQKENIIDESGMPKERFSAEFPKEGPSILRIQQVVRGDSAAYFCASSPPSGEQYFGPGTRLTVT.

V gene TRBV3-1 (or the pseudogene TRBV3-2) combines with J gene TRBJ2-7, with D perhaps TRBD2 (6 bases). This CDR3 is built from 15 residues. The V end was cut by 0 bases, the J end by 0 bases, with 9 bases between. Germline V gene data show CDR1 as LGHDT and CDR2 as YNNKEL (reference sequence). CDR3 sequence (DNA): TGTGCCAGCAGCCAAGATGGCGGGGTCTCCTACGAGCAGTACTTC. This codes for CASSQDGGVSYEQYF.